A single sample is the source of the 4 T cell receptor beta chains below, sequenced in a study of blood T cell repertoires in COVID-19. Produced via immunoSEQ multiplex PCR; TCRdb's table is partial and in-frame only. The sample shows around 100,000 clones, approximately 90% of them seen only once. What was sequenced was peripheral blood. The receptors stem from a woman of 80 years or more with acute or convalescent COVID-19.

The chain has TRBV10-3 and TRBJ2-1, with 9 bases lining up with TRBD2. V gave up 6 bases and J gave up 1 base; unmatched junction bases: 1. The CDR3 has 14 residues. Germline V gene data show CDR1 as ENHRY and CDR2 as SYGVKD. This CDR3 reads CAISSGGSYNEQFF. CDR3 bases: TGTGCCATCAGCAGCGGGGGGTCCTACAATGAGCAGTTCTTC.

The sample holds a few counts of this clone. The chain carries TRBV5-4 and TRBJ1-3, with unresolved D. The CDR3 is 14 amino acids. V was pared by 1 base and J by 3 bases, with 8 bases between. Germline V gene data show CDR1 as SGHNT and CDR2 as YYREEE (reference sequence). The chain's CDR3 is CASSLFEGGNTIYF. The CDR3 bases are TGTGCCAGCAGCTTGTTCGAGGGTGGAAACACCATATATTTT.

The rearrangement joins TRBV4-1 to TRBJ1-6; D unresolved. The CDR3 covers 15 residues. Germline V lookup: CDR1 MGHRA, CDR2 YSYEKL. Trimming pared 1 base from V and 9 bases from J, leaving 13 bases between. The CDR3 sequence: CASSQGPGEGSPLHF. For the CDR3, the DNA is TGCGCCAGCAGCCAAGGACCCGGTGAGGGTTCACCCCTCCACTTT.

V and J are TRBV3-1 (or the pseudogene TRBV3-2) and TRBJ2-7; 9 positions agree with TRBD1. Losses at the gene ends were 2 bases for V and 7 bases for J; bases not matched to a gene: 12. The CDR3 is 16 amino acids. Germline-derived CDR1 and CDR2 are LGHDT and YNNKEL (reference sequence). The CDR3 protein is CASSQQGTGSPWEQYF. The CDR3 DNA is TGTGCCAGCAGCCAACAAGGGACAGGGAGCCCCTGGGAGCAGTACTTC.